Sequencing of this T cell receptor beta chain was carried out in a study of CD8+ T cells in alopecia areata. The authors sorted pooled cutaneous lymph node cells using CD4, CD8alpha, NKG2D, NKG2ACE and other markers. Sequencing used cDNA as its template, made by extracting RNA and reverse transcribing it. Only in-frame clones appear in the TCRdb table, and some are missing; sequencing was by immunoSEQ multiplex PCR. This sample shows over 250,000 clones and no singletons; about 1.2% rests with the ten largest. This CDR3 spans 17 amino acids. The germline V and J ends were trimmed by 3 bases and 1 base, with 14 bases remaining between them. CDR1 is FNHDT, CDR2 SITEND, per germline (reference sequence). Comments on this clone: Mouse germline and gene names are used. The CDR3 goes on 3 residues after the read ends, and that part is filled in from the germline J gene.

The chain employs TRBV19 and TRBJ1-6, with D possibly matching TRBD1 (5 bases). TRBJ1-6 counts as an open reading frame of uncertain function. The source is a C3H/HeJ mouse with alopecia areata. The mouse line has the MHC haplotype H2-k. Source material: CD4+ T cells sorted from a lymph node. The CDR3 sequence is CASSNPRVGSYNSPLYF. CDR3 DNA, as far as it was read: TGTGCCAGCAGTAACCCCAGGGTCGGCTCCTATAATTCGCCC.